Below, 28 T cell receptor beta chains from the same sample are listed, as sequenced in a study of tumor-infiltrating lymphocytes in primary liver carcinoma. The source material, about 17-31 mg of unsorted bulk tissue, was used to co-extract RNA and DNA. The authors made TCR beta cDNA from approximately 490 ng total RNA with a constant-region primer. Slightly modified ARM-PCR served as the procedure for the TCR beta libraries. These libraries came from three rounds of nested multiplex PCR. It was with TRBV1-TRBV30 forward primers and a C-beta reverse primer that the first two PCR rounds were run, at 10 to 11 cycles each. From the multiplex PCR reads, TCRdb called clonotypes with MiXCR, one entry per CDR3 protein. This sample yields about 100,000 distinct CDR3 sequences, of which about 62% are seen a single time; 12% belongs to the top ten. Sequencing used liver tumor tissue from sampling region 2. Subset: tumor region T2, inferior pole. These receptors all stem from a woman aged 60-70 years with primary liver carcinoma and hepatitis B virus infection.

A note on this clonotype: This could be a read error, since a much larger clone is one nucleotide away. The V and J genes are TRBV7-9 and TRBJ2-3; 9 bases map to TRBD2. J gave up 7 bases and V 2 bases, and 13 bases lay outside the gene matches. The CDR3 runs 17 residues. Germline V gene data show CDR1 as SEHNR and CDR2 as FQNEAQ (reference sequence). The chain's CDR3 is CASSLQGRGRAVYTQYF. The DNA of the CDR3 is TGTGCCAGCAGCTTACAAGGCCGCGGGAGGGCCGTATATACGCAGTATTTT.

This clonotype was seen ten or more times. CDR3 nucleotide sequence: TGTGCCAGCAGTTCAGGGAACACTGAAGCTTTCTTT. Protein product: CASSSGNTEAFF. The chain joins TRBV6-5 to TRBJ1-1; no clear D. Germline CDR1 reads MNHEY; CDR2 reads SVGAGI. This CDR3 has 12 residues. V lost 4 bases, J lost 1 base, and 4 bases lay in between.

The chain uses TRBV5-4 and TRBJ2-4; D perhaps matches TRBD2 (6 bases). This CDR3 contains 20 residues. V gave up 0 bases and J gave up 0 bases, with 22 bases separating them. In germline, CDR1 is SGHNT, CDR2 YYREEE (reference sequence). CDR3 amino acids: CASSLESATGRPQAKNIQYF. In nucleotides, the CDR3 is TGTGCCAGCAGCTTGGAAAGTGCTACTGGGAGGCCCCAAGCCAAAAACATTCAGTACTTC. Drawing the rest from reference TRBV5-4 and TRBJ2-4, the complete variable domain is ETGVTQSPTHLIKTRGQQVTLRCSSQSGHNTVSWYQQALGQGPQFIFQYYREEENGRGNFPPRFSGLQFPNYSSELNVNALELDDSALYLCASSLESATGRPQAKNIQYFGAGTRLSVL.

The chain is built from TRBV6-5 and TRBJ1-1; maybe TRBD1 (6 bases). The CDR3 length is 15 residues. CDR1 and CDR2 from the germline V gene are MNHEY and SVGAGI. V lost 6 bases and J lost 6, with 20 bases in between. CDR3 bases: TGTGCCAGCAGGCCCGGGGGGCAGAAAAACGCTGAAGCTTTCTTT. This gives the protein CASRPGGQKNAEAFF.

This clonotype was observed many times. The gene calls are TRBV4-1 and TRBJ2-3; the match to TRBD2 covers 12 bases. Germline loops: CDR1 MGHRA, CDR2 YSYEKL. The CDR3 is 17 residues long. J lost 1 base, V lost 2 bases, and 4 bases had no gene match. In DNA, the CDR3 is TGCGCCAGCAGCCAAACGGCTAGCGGGAGGGGCACAGATACGCAGTATTTT. It encodes CASSQTASGRGTDTQYF.

About this clonotype itself: A clone one base away is much larger, so this may be a read error. The V gene is TRBV29-1, the J gene TRBJ2-7, with 12 bases aligning to TRBD1. The CDR3 runs to 13 residues. Germline assignment: CDR1 SQVTM and CDR2 ANQGSEA. This CDR3 reads CSVDGTGGHERYF. CDR3 nucleotide sequence: TGCAGCGTTGATGGGACAGGGGGCCACGAGCGGTACTTC.

At least ten counts were recorded for this clonotype. The chain is built from TRBV10-3 and TRBJ1-5; weak D call: TRBD1 (6 bases). The ends were cut back, 8 bases at V and 0 bases at J, with 14 bases in the middle. Germline V lookup: CDR1 ENHRY, CDR2 SYGVKD. This CDR3 is 15 amino acids long. CDR3 DNA sequence: TGTGCCATCGCGGGGGCAGGGGCTAGCAATCAGCCCCAGCATTTT. It yields the protein CAIAGAGASNQPQHF.

For this clonotype: A read error may produce the germline difference seen at one junction end. The chain carries TRBV10-3 and TRBJ2-2, with D possibly called TRBD1 or TRBD2 (5 bases each). The CDR3 covers 15 residues. Germline V gene lookup returns CDR1 ENHRY and CDR2 SYGVKD. The DNA for the CDR3 is TGTGACATCAGTGATCGGGGCTCTCATACCGGGGAGCTGTTTTTT. This encodes CDISDRGSHTGELFF.

Turning to this clonotype: Germline and junction disagree at one end, which may indicate a read error. Written as DNA, the CDR3 is TGTGCCAGCAGCTTAGGCATGCTAGCGGGGAACACCGGGGAGCTGTTATTT. Its translation: CASSLGMLAGNTGELLF. V and J are TRBV11-3 and TRBJ2-2; 9 bases map to TRBD2. The CDR3 totals 17 residues. Germline CDR1 SGHNT, CDR2 YENEEA.

This clonotype came up a few times. A read error may explain this, as a much larger clone is one base away. The chain employs TRBV6-5 and TRBJ1-4; D remains unclear. The CDR3 has 12 residues. Germline V lookup: CDR1 MNHEY, CDR2 SVGAGI. CDR3 region: CAPGGDGEKLLF. In DNA, the CDR3 is TGTGCCCCGGGCGGCGACGGTGAAAAACTGCTTTTT.

This chain links TRBV11-2 with TRBJ2-7, with a possible D match to TRBD2 (8 bases). V lost 7 bases to trimming and J lost 5 bases, with 21 bases between them. The CDR3 is made up of 15 amino acids. The germline V gene encodes CDR1 SGHAT and CDR2 FQNNGV. The CDR3 protein is CASNLRTGGGHEQYF. CDR3 coding DNA: TGTGCCAGCAACCTCCGAACGGGAGGGGGCCACGAGCAGTACTTC.

This clonotype was observed many times. The chain joins TRBV6-2 or TRBV6-3 to TRBJ1-1; D is ambiguous. V lost 2 bases and J 4 bases, leaving 20 bases between the germline ends. This CDR3 contains 17 residues. CDR1 and CDR2 (germline): MNHEY, SVGEGT. CDR3 nucleotide sequence: TGTGCCAGCAGTTACCCGAGGACCCTCAACTCCAGCACTGAAGCTTTCTTT. Its protein is CASSYPRTLNSSTEAFF.

This clonotype was seen a few times. Just one base apart from a much larger clone, this may be a read error. The chain links TRBV6-6 to TRBJ1-2; D ambiguous. Per the germline V gene, CDR1 is MNHNY and CDR2 is SVGAGI (reference sequence). The CDR3 contains 14 residues. CDR3 amino acids: CVSTHGGQSYGYTF. As DNA, the CDR3 is TGTGTCAGCACCCACGGCGGGCAGAGCTATGGCTACACCTTC.

Concerning this clonotype: Mismatch with germline at one junction end may stem from a read error. The chain employs TRBV5-1 and TRBJ2-1; a weak D match, TRBD2 (6 bases). The germline V gene encodes CDR1 SGHRS and CDR2 YFSETQ. This CDR3 is built from 16 residues. The CDR3 DNA reads as TGCGCCAGCATTACTACGACGGGAGCATCCTATAATGAGCAGTTCTTC. Translation: CASITTTGASYNEQFF.

This clonotype was found once. A read error may explain this, as a much larger clone is one base away. The conserved phenylalanine or tryptophan normally closing the CDR3 is absent here, so this likely arose from a read error. The chain uses TRBV5-1 and TRBJ2-2, with unresolved D. The V end was cut by 2 bases, the J end by 5 bases, with 7 bases between. CDR1 and CDR2 (germline): SGHRS, YFSETQ. The CDR3 is 13 amino acids. The CDR3 here is CASSFWGTGELFS. In nucleotides, the CDR3 is TGCGCCAGCAGCTTTTGGGGTACCGGGGAGCTGTTTTCT.

This clonotype was seen only a few times. The V gene is TRBV19, the J gene TRBJ2-7, with TRBD1 matching over 9 bases. V trimming: 5 bases; J trimming: 7 bases; junction bases outside the gene matches: 12. Per the germline V gene, CDR1 is LNHDA and CDR2 is SQIVND (reference sequence). The CDR3 spans 15 residues. The CDR3 DNA reads TGTGCCAGTAGTCTTCCACCGGGACAGGGCGTGGAGCAGTACTTC. It codes for CASSLPPGQGVEQYF.

To note about this clonotype: One end of the junction is discordant with germline, which a read error may explain. The rearrangement links TRBV12-3 or TRBV12-4 to TRBJ2-3; a possible D gene is TRBD2 (6 bases). The length of the CDR3 is 15 residues. The CDR3 sequence is CACSFMRDFTDTQYF. The CDR3 nucleotides are TGTGCCTGCAGTTTTATGAGGGACTTCACAGATACTCAGTATTTT.

For this clonotype: One end of the junction is discordant with germline, which a read error may explain. The V gene is TRBV11-2, the J gene TRBJ2-3; possible D gene TRBD1, 6 bases. Germline CDR1 and CDR2: SGHAT and FQNNGV. The CDR3 consists of 15 residues. CDR3 DNA: TGTGCCAGCAGATTAGTGGGACACCCCACAGATACACAGTATTTT. Translating gives CASRLVGHPTDTQYF.

This clonotype was counted a single time. The junction departs from germline at one end; a sequencing error may be responsible. The chain recombines TRBV30 with TRBJ2-5, with D perhaps TRBD2 (6 bases). This CDR3 has 13 residues. The V gene's germline CDR1 is GTSNPN and CDR2 SVGIG (reference sequence). In nucleotides, the CDR3 is TGTGTCTGGAGTGGGATTACCCGGGAGACCCAGTGCTTC. Protein: CVWSGITRETQCF. The full variable domain, rest sourced from reference TRBV30 and TRBJ2-5, is SQTIHQWPATLVQPVGSPLSLECTVEGTSNPNLYWYRQAAGRGLQLLFYSVGIGQISSEVPQNLSASRPQDRQFILSSKKLLLSDSGFYLCVWSGITRETQCFGPGTRLLVL.

Here the CDR3 DNA reads TGTGCCAGCAGCAATACAGGAAGGACTTACATTCAGTACTTC. Protein: CASSNTGRTYIQYF. The gene calls are TRBV11-2 and TRBJ2-4; D might be TRBD1 or TRBD2, each matching 5 bases. The CDR3 extends over 14 amino acids. Germline lookup yields CDR1 SGHAT and CDR2 FQNNGV. Trimming shortened V by 5 bases and J by 8 bases, and 16 bases separated the two germline ends.

This rearrangement joins TRBV10-3 to TRBJ2-1; 13 bases agree with TRBD2. Germline V gene lookup returns CDR1 ENHRY and CDR2 SYGVKD. This CDR3 comprises 16 residues. CDR3: CATVLAGGLGRNEQFF. In nucleotides, the CDR3 is TGTGCAACGGTACTAGCGGGAGGGCTAGGTCGCAATGAGCAGTTCTTC.

Comment on this clonotype: The junction shows a germline mismatch at one end, possibly a read error. The V and J genes are TRBV11-2 and TRBJ2-7; 7 bases are a match to TRBD2. The germline gives CDR1 SGHAT, CDR2 FQNNGV. The CDR3 consists of 13 residues. The CDR3 is CANSSQPGGEQYF. CDR3 nucleotide sequence: TGTGCCAACAGCTCCCAGCCCGGGGGGGAGCAGTACTTC.

A remark on this clonotype: An end of the junction differs from the germline gene, which may be a read error. The rearrangement links TRBV11-2 to TRBJ2-1; 9 bases map to TRBD1. CDR1 and CDR2 from the germline V gene are SGHAT and FQNNGV. The CDR3 runs 14 residues. The CDR3 is CTSGRRTGVDEQFF. In DNA form, the CDR3 reads TGTACCAGCGGCCGACGGACAGGGGTCGATGAACAGTTCTTC.

The chain carries TRBV6-5 and TRBJ2-4; D may be TRBD1 (5 bases). Trimming shortened V by 4 bases and J by 3 bases, and 19 bases separated the two germline ends. Looked up from germline, CDR1 is MNHEY and CDR2 is SVGAGI. CDR3 length equals 17 residues. The CDR3 here is CASSSRGQTSGKNIQYF. The CDR3 DNA follows: TGTGCCAGCAGTTCCCGTGGACAAACTTCAGGCAAAAACATTCAGTACTTC.

Turning to this clonotype: One end of the junction varies from germline; a read error may be responsible. The CDR3: CASTLVGGKENEQFF. CDR3 sequence (DNA): TGTGCCAGCACCTTAGTGGGCGGGAAGGAAAATGAGCAGTTCTTC. The chain uses TRBV11-2 and TRBJ2-1; D may be TRBD2 (6 bases). Germline CDR1 SGHAT, CDR2 FQNNGV. CDR3 length equals 15 residues.

With regard to this clonotype: This may stem from a read error, because a much larger clone lies one nucleotide away. CDR3 coding DNA: TGTGCCAGCAGTCCTAATCTAGGAACTTGCTACAATGAGCAGTTCTTC. Protein product: CASSPNLGTCYNEQFF. The chain has TRBV6-2 or TRBV6-3 and TRBJ2-1; D not resolved. The germline V gene has CDR1 MNHEY and CDR2 SVGEGT. V lost 5 bases and J lost 3, with 17 bases in between. CDR3 length: 16 residues.

As for this clonotype: The final CDR3 position lacks the conserved phenylalanine or tryptophan, pointing to a likely read error. CDR3 protein: CANSLDREIDTQYY. DNA for the CDR3: TGTGCCAACAGCTTAGACAGGGAGATTGATACGCAGTATTAT. The genes are TRBV11-2 and TRBJ2-3; 7 positions match TRBD1. Germline V lookup: CDR1 SGHAT, CDR2 FQNNGV. The CDR3 length is 14 residues.

With regard to this clonotype: This CDR3 fails to terminate in the conserved phenylalanine or tryptophan, so it likely reflects a read error. This chain joins TRBV12-3 or TRBV12-4 and TRBJ2-1; D gene ambiguous. Deletions cut 3 bases from V and 10 bases from J, with 10 bases between. CDR3 size: 12 residues. CDR3 residues: CASSFDICEQFL. As DNA, the CDR3 is TGTGCCAGCAGTTTCGATATATGCGAGCAGTTCCTC.